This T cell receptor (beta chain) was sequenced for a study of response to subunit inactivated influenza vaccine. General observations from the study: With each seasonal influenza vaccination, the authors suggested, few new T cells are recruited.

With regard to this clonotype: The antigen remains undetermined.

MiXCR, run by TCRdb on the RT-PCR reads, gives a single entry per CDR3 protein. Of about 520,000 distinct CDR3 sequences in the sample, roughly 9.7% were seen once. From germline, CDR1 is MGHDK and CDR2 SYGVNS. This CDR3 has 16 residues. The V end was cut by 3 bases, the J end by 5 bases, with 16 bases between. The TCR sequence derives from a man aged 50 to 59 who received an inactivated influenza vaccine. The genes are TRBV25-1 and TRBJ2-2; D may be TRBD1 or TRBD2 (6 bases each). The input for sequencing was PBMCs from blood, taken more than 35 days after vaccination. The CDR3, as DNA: TGTGCCAGCAGTGATCCCGGGAGAGGGGGGACCGGGGAGCTGTTTTTT. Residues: CASSDPGRGGTGELFF.